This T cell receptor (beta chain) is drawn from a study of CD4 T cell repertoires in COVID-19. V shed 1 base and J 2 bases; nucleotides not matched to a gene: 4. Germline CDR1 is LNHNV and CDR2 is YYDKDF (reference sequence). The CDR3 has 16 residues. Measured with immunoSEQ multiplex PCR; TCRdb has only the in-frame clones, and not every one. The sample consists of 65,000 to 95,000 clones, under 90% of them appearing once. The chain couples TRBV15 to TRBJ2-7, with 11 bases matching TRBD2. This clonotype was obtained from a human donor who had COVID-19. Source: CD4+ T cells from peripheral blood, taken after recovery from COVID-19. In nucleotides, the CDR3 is TGTGCCACCAGCAGAGGTAGTAGCGGGGGGGCCTACGAGCAGTACTTC. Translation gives CATSRGSSGGAYEQYF.